This TCR beta chain was sequenced for a study of T cell responses to AZD1222 COVID-19 vaccine. General study points: Spike was spanned by vaccine-associated CD4 TCRs, which were dominant at 160-218 and 743-854. Just a handful of AZD1222 recipients were seropositive at baseline. Recipients of two AZD1222 doses showed rising Spike-specific TCR breadth and depth.

The CDR3 is made up of 14 amino acids. The V end was cut by 10 bases, the J end by 3 bases, with 16 bases between. The V gene's germline CDR1 is KGHDR and CDR2 SFDVKD. Comment on this clone: The antigen is not known.

Only in-frame clones appear in the TCRdb table, and some are missing; sequencing was by immunoSEQ multiplex PCR. The sample has fewer than 20,000 clones; around nine tenths are singletons. Second-dose intervals of approximately 4 or approximately 12 weeks were pooled. The rearrangement links TRBV24-1 to TRBJ2-3; D possibly corresponds to TRBD1 (6 bases). The source is an adult who received the AZD1222 COVID-19 vaccine. Sample: peripheral blood, taken 28 days after the second AZD1222 dose. The CDR3 protein is CATRGGSATDTQYF. DNA of the CDR3: TGTGCCACGAGAGGGGGTAGCGCAACAGATACGCAGTATTTT.